This T cell receptor (beta chain) is drawn from a study of molecular identifiers for immune sequencing clone quantification. As previously described, bulk TCR libraries were made using listed TCR primers. MiXCR, applied by TCRdb to the PCR reads, yields one record per CDR3 protein. Here the sample spans 400,000 to 600,000 distinct CDR3 sequences, 25% being singletons. CDR3 length: 13 amino acids. V gave up 2 bases and J gave up 10 bases, with 17 bases separating them. CDR1 is GTSNPN and CDR2 is SVGIG in the germline V gene (reference sequence). The specimen was naive CD8+ T cells from blood, with Jurkat cell RNA spiked in. Documented subset: FACS-sorted CD8+CD4-CCR7+CD45RA+ naive T cells. The receptor comes from a human donor in good health. Some libraries in this study had Jurkat cell RNA spiked in. The V and J genes are TRBV30 and TRBJ1-1, with D possibly being TRBD1 (5 bases). The CDR3 DNA is TGTGCCTGGAGTAGTGGGGAAGGGGAGGGAGCTTTCTTT. It is translated as CAWSSGEGEGAFF.